This note documents a single T cell receptor beta chain sequence. The target antigen is unknown. The sample is drawn from a study of beta chain features in type 1 diabetes. Study-level points and caveats: A moderate, significant TCRB CDR3 shortening appeared in type 1 diabetes across four CD4+ subsets.

Germline CDR1 SGHTA, CDR2 FQGNSA. The CDR3 has 14 amino acids. Trimming removed 5 bases at V and 10 bases at J, with 20 bases between. The authors reverse transcribed all of the isolated RNA, so sequencing captured expressed TCRB transcripts. Profiling relied on immunoSEQ multiplex PCR, and the TCRdb table lists in-frame clones only, not all of them. The sample includes about 700,000 clones, over 10% of them seen just once. Sequenced: naive CD4+ T cells from blood. This clonotype was obtained from a man between 18 and 35 years old with type 1 diabetes. The chain combines TRBV7-2 with TRBJ1-1, with D possibly TRBD1 on 5 matching bases. The CDR3 is CASSKERGLRLAFF. The CDR3 DNA reads TGTGCCAGCAGCAAGGAGCGGGGCCTGCGGTTAGCTTTCTTT.